This T cell receptor (beta chain) was identified during a study of CD4 T cells in relation to SARS-CoV-2 and coronaviruses. About the study: Patient ages ranged from 21 to 72, median 38. The study, taken as a whole, reports: In around 60% of donors, memory CD4+ clonotypes crossrecognized SARS-CoV-2 and at least one common cold coronavirus spike.

The protocol was immunoSEQ multiplex PCR, while the TCRdb copy is restricted to in-frame clones and leaves out a portion. Among about 41,000 clones listed, nearly 85% were seen once. Points on this clone: What it binds is not known.

Trimming removed 5 bases from V and 5 bases from J; junction bases left unmatched: 9. CDR3 length equals 16 residues. Sequencing used naive CD4+ T cells from PBMCs, cultured in vitro. Stated subset: naive CD4+ T cells isolated by negative enrichment. The genes are TRBV5-3 and TRBJ2-1, with TRBD2 matching 11 bases. TRBV5-3 is flagged as an ORF with uncertain function. This TCR was recovered from an adult with COVID-19. CDR3 amino acids: CARRMPGLADNNEQFF. Written as DNA, the CDR3 is TGTGCCAGAAGGATGCCGGGACTAGCGGATAACAATGAGCAGTTCTTC.